This T cell receptor beta chain was obtained from a study of type 1 regulatory T cells. Overall study: T-allo10 is a Tr1-enriched, alloantigen-specific CD4 T cell product made in vitro.

One entry per CDR3 protein, called by TCRdb with MiXCR from the reads. Of 80,000 to 100,000 distinct CDR3 sequences in the sample, roughly 31% were seen once. Concerning this clonotype: Germline is not matched at one junction end, which may reflect a read error.

The CDR3 spans 16 residues. CDR1 is SGHTA, CDR2 FQGNSA, per germline. V usage is TRBV7-2 and J usage is TRBJ2-1; TRBD2 matches at 8 bases. Sequencing was carried out using CD4+ T cells, either the whole sample or a sorted fraction (not recorded which). The TCR sequence derives from a human donor in good health. CDR3 bases: TGTGCTAGCAGCTTAAACCCTAGCGGGTATTACAATGAGCAGTTCTTC. Its translation: CASSLNPSGYYNEQFF.